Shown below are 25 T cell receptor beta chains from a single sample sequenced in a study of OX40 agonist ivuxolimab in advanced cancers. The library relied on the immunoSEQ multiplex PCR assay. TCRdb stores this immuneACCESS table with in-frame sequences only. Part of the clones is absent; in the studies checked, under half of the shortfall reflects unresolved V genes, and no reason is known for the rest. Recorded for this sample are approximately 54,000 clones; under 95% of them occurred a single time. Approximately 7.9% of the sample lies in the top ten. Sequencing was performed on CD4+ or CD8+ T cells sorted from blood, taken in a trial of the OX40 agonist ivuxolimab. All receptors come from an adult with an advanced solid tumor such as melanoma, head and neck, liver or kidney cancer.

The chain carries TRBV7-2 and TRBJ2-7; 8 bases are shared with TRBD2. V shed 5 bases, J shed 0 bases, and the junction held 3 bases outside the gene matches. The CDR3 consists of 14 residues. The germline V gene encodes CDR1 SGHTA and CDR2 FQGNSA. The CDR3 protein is CASSPGGNSYEQYF. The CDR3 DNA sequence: TGTGCCAGCAGCCCGGGGGGGAACTCCTACGAGCAGTACTTC.

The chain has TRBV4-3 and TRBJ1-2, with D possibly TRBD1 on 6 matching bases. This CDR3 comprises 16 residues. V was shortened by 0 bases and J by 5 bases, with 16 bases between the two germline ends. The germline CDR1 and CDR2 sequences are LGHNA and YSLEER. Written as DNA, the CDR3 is TGCGCCAGCAGCCAAGAGGAGGCAGGGGTTCGGTATGGCTACACCTTC. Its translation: CASSQEEAGVRYGYTF.

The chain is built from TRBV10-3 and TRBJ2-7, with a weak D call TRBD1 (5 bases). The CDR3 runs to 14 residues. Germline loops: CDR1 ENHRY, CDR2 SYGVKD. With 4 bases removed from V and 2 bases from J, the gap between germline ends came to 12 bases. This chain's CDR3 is CAISGGREPYEQYF. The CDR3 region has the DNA TGTGCCATCAGTGGGGGCAGGGAACCCTACGAGCAGTACTTC.

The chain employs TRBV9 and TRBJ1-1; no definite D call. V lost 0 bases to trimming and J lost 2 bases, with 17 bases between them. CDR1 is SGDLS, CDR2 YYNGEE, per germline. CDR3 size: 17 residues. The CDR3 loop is CASSVGSVTERNTEAFF. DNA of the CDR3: TGTGCCAGCAGCGTAGGATCTGTGACGGAACGAAACACTGAAGCTTTCTTT.

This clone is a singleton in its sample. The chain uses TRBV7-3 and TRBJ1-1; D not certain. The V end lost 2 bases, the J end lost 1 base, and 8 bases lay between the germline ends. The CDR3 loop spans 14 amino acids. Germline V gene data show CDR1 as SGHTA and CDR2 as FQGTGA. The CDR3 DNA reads TGTGCCAGCAGCTTAGGAGTAGGGAACACTGAAGCTTTCTTT. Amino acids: CASSLGVGNTEAFF.

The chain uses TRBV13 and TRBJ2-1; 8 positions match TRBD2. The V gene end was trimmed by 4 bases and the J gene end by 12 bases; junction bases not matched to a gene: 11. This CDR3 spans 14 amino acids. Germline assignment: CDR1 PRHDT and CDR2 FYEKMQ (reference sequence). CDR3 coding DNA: TGTGCCAGCAGCTGGCCCAGCGGGGGCTCCGGGCAGTTCTTC. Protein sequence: CASSWPSGGSGQFF.

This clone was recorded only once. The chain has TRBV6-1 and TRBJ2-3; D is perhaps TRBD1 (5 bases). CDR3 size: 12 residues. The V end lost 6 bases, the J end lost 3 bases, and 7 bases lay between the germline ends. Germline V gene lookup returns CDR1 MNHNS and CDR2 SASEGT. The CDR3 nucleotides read TGTGCCAGCAGACAGGTAACAGATACGCAGTATTTT. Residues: CASRQVTDTQYF.

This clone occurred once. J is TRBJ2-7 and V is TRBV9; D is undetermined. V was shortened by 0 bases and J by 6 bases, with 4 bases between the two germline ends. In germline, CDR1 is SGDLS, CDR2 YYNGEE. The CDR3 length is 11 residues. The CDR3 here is CASSVGTEQYF. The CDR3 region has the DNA TGTGCCAGCAGCGTAGGGACCGAGCAGTACTTC.

DNA for the CDR3: TGTGCCAGTAGTATTCCCCGGACAGGGCAAAGATTAGAAGAGACCCAGTACTTC. Translated, it gives CASSIPRTGQRLEETQYF. The V and J genes are TRBV19 and TRBJ2-5; TRBD1 aligns across 8 bases. Germline assignment: CDR1 LNHDA and CDR2 SQIVND (reference sequence). The CDR3 contains 18 residues. V lost 3 bases to trimming and J lost 3 bases; unmatched junction nucleotides: 15.

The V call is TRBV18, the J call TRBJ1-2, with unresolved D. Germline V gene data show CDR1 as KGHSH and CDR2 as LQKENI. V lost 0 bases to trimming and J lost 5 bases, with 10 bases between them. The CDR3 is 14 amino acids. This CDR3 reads CASSPPIQEYGYTF. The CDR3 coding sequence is TGTGCCAGCTCACCACCAATCCAGGAGTATGGCTACACCTTC.

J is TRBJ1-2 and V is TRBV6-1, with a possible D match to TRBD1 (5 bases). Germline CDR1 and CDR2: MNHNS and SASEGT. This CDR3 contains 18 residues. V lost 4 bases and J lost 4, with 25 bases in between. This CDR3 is CASSAEGDRASIGYGYTF. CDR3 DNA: TGTGCCAGCAGTGCCGAAGGGGACCGCGCGAGCATTGGCTATGGCTACACCTTC.

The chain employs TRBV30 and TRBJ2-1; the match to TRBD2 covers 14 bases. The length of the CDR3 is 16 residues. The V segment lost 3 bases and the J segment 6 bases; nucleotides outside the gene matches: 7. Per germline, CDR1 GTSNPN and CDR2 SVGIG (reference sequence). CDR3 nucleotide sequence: TGTGCCTGGAGCAAATTTGGGACTAGCGGGAGCAATGAGCAGTTCTTC. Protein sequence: CAWSKFGTSGSNEQFF.

CDR3 bases: TGCGCCAGCAGCTTGTTGGGGGAAGGTGGAAACACCATATATTTT. This sequence encodes CASSLLGEGGNTIYF. The chain combines TRBV5-1 with TRBJ1-3; a possible D gene is TRBD1 (5 bases). The CDR3 has 15 amino acids. Germline V CDR1 and CDR2: SGHRS, YFSETQ. Trimming took 1 base from V and 3 from J, leaving 11 bases between them.

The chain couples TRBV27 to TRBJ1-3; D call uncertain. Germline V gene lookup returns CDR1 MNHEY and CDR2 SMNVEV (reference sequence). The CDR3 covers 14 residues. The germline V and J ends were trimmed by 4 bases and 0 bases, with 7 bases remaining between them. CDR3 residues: CASSSLGSGNTIYF. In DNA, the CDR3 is TGTGCCAGCAGTTCACTCGGCTCTGGAAACACCATATATTTT.

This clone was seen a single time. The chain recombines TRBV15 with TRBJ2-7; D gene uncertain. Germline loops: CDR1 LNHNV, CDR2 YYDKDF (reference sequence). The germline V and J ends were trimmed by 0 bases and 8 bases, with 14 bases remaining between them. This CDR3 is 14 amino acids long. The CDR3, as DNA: TGTGCCACCAGCAGAGACCTCGGAACCCGGCAGCAGTACTTC. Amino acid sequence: CATSRDLGTRQQYF. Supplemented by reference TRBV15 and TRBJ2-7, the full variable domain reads DAMVIQNPRYQVTQFGKPVTLSCSQTLNHNVMYWYQQKSSQAPKLLFHYYDKDFNNEADTPDNFQSRRPNTSFCFLDIRSPGLGDTAMYLCATSRDLGTRQQYFGPGTRLTVT.

The CDR3, as DNA: TGTGCCAGCAGCGTAGAAGGACAGGGCCACGAGACCCAGTACTTC. Translated, it gives CASSVEGQGHETQYF. The chain has TRBV9 and TRBJ2-5; TRBD1 agrees at 8 bases. V lost 0 bases to trimming and J lost 5 bases; unmatched junction nucleotides: 6. CDR3 length equals 15 residues. Germline-derived CDR1 and CDR2 are SGDLS and YYNGEE.

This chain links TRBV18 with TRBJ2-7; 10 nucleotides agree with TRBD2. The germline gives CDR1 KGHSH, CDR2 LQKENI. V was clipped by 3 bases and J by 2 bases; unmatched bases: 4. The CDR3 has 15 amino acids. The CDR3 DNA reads TGTGCCAGCTCACCCAGCGGGAGGGACACCTACGAGCAGTACTTC. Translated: CASSPSGRDTYEQYF.

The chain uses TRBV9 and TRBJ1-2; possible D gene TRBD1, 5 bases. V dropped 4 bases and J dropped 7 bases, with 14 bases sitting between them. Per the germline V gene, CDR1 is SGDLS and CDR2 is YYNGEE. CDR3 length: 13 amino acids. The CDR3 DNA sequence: TGTGCCAGCAGCTCGGGACGGAAGGGTGGCTACACCTTC. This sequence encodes CASSSGRKGGYTF.

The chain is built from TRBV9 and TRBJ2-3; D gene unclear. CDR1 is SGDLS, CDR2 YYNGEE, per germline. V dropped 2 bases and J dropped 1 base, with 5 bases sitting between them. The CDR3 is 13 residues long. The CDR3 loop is CASSVPGTDTQYF. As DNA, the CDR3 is TGTGCCAGCAGCGTGCCCGGCACAGATACGCAGTATTTT.

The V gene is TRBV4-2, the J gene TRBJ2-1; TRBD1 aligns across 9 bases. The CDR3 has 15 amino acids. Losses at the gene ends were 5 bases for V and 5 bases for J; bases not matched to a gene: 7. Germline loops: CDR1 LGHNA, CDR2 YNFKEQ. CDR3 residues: CASSVNRGRNNEQFF. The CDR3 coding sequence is TGTGCCAGCAGCGTTAACAGGGGGCGAAACAATGAGCAGTTCTTC.

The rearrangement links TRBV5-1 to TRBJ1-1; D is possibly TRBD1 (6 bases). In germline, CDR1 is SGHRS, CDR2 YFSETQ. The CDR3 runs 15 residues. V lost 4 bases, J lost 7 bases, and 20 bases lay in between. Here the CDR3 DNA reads TGCGCCAGCAGCGCGGCCCTAGGGGGGCCTGTTGAAGCTTTCTTT. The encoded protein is CASSAALGGPVEAFF.

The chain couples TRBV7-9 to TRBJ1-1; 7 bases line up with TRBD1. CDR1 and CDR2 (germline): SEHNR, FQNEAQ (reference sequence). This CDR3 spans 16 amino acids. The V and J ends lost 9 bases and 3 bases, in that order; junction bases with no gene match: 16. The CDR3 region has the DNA TGTGCCAGTCAGGGGGGCGGAAATCACCCGGACACTGAAGCTTTCTTT. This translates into CASQGGGNHPDTEAFF.

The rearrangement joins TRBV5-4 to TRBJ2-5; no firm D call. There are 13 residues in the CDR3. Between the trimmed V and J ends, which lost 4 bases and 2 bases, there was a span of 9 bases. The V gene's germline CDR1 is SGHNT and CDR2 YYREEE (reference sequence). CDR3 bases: TGTGCCAGCAGCACCGACCAACAAGAGACCCAGTACTTC. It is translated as CASSTDQQETQYF.

CDR3 sequence reads: CASAGQANTEAFF. As DNA, the CDR3 is TGTGCCTCGGCGGGACAGGCAAACACTGAAGCTTTCTTT. The chain recombines TRBV30 with TRBJ1-1; 8 bases fit TRBD1. V was clipped by 7 bases and J by 2 bases; unmatched bases: 6. Germline CDR1 is GTSNPN and CDR2 is SVGIG (reference sequence). The CDR3 spans 13 residues.

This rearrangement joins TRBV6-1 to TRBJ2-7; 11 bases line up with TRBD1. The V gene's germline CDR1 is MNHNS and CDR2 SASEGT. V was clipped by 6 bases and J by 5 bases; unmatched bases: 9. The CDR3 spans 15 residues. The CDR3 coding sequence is TGTGCCAGCAGCCCCCCGGGACAGGGGGTGAACGAGCAGTACTTC. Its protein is CASSPPGQGVNEQYF.